This T cell receptor (beta chain) was sequenced during a study of T cells after yellow fever vaccination. The study's findings and limits: It was a small share of clonotypes that appeared in both CD4 and CD8 compartments. Contaminating bulk clonotypes could be abundant in FACS-sorted repertoires.

This clonotype was detected a few times. Its target is not known. V lost 6 bases and J 0 bases, leaving 6 bases between the germline ends. This CDR3 spans 12 amino acids. Germline V gene sequence: CDR1 SQVTM, CDR2 ANQGSEA. Template switching by 5'RACE produced TCR cDNA, adding a universal primer site and UMIs. TCRdb analysed the 5' RACE reads with MiXCR anew, one entry per CDR3 protein. Seen here are 300,000 or so distinct CDR3 sequences, roughly 8% observed once, and the top ten hold roughly a sixth. Sample: PBMCs, taken roughly 47 days after the first yellow fever vaccination. The chain carries TRBV29-1 and TRBJ2-1; no clear D. The TCR comes from a man aged 18-30 years who received the YFV17D yellow fever vaccine. DNA of the CDR3: TGCAGCGTGGCATTCTCCTACAATGAGCAGTTCTTC. Encoded protein: CSVAFSYNEQFF.